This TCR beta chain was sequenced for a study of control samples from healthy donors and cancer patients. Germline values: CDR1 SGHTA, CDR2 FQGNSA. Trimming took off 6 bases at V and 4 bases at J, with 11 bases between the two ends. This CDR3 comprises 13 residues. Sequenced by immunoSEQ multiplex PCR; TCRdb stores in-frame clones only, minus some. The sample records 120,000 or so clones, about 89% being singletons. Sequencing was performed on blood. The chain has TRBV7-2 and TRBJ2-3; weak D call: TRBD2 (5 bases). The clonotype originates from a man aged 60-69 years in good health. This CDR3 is CASSSGSADTQYF. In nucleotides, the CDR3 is TGTGCCAGCAGTTCGGGGAGTGCAGATACGCAGTATTTT.